This T cell receptor beta chain is drawn from a study of shared clonotypes between healthy human individuals. General study results and limits: When compared with the clonotypes that were shared by all four sorted-subset donors, the non-shared clonotypes turned out to have lower generation probabilities.

V was pared by 5 bases and J by 3 bases, with 9 bases between. Germline V gene sequence: CDR1 MDHEN, CDR2 SYDVKM. The CDR3 totals 13 residues. The table came from immunoSEQ multiplex PCR; TCRdb's copy has only in-frame clones and leaves some out. The sample has about 2.2 million clones, 85% to 95% seen once. Note on this clone: The antigen is not known.

Cells designated naive CD8 were CD45RO-negative and were positively selected for CCR7, with terminally differentiated effector memory CD45RA+ cells excluded. The specimen sequenced was naive CD8+ T cells from PBMCs. This sequence was found in a man aged 18-30 years in good health. Some clones in this sample may be carry-over from other donors' samples. The chain joins TRBV28 to TRBJ2-3, with D possibly being TRBD1 (6 bases). CDR3 residues: CASSATGTDTQYF. The CDR3 DNA follows: TGTGCCAGCAGTGCTACAGGGACAGATACGCAGTATTTT.